This TCR beta chain appears in the sequencing data of a study of blood T cell repertoires in COVID-19. About the study: PBMCs, B-cell-depleted T cells, or T cells were the source of the cDNA or gDNA that made up the material.

Residents of about two dozen US areas, aged about 18 to 95 years, made up the participants. Self-reported history from a screening survey and questionnaire set each donor's cohort. With respect to this clone: The germline gene is not matched at one end of the junction; a read error may be the cause.

Using immunoSEQ multiplex PCR, the repertoire was profiled, and TCRdb retains in-frame clones only, with some absent. In the table there are over 250,000 clones, over 85% of which are singletons. Germline V gene sequence: CDR1 SGHAT, CDR2 FQNNGV. This CDR3 has 12 amino acids. This chain links TRBV11-2 with TRBJ1-2; D is ambiguous. This receptor was taken from a man in his sixties who had recovered from COVID-19. Material for sequencing was PBMCs or T cells enriched from blood (not recorded which). The CDR3 nucleotides read TGTGCCAGCAGCTTAGATATCCAGGCCCCCTCCTTC. Its translation is CASSLDIQAPSF.